This T cell receptor beta chain comes out of a study of blood T cell repertoires in COVID-19. Across the study: Acute and convalescent COVID-19 samples came from the United States, Italy and Spain. The analysed material was cDNA or gDNA that came from T cells, B-cell-depleted T cells, or PBMCs.

This clone was observed a single time. The Seattle site enrolled patients during active infection and followed them longitudinally. Libraries were prepared by immunoSEQ multiplex PCR; TCRdb keeps only in-frame clonotypes and omits some of them. The sample has under 550,000 clones; roughly 90% are singletons. The sample consisted of peripheral blood. This clonotype was sampled from a man aged 18 to 30 with COVID-19, enrolled during active disease.

The CDR3 is CASSYMIAGINEQFF. CDR3 nucleotides: TGTGCCAGCAGTTACATGATAGCGGGGATCAATGAGCAGTTCTTC. The chain links TRBV6-5 to TRBJ2-1, with TRBD2 identical over 8 bases. The CDR3 sequence is 15 residues long. The ends lost 2 bases at V and 6 bases at J; junction bases unmatched: 6. Germline lookup yields CDR1 MNHEY and CDR2 SVGAGI.